The 11 T cell receptor beta chains presented below share a single source sample, sequenced in a study of blood T cell repertoires in COVID-19. The repertoire was sequenced with immunoSEQ multiplex PCR; TCRdb's copy has only in-frame clones and lacks some. The sample holds about 110,000 clones, around 79% seen once. Sequenced input: peripheral blood. These receptors all come from a man in his sixties or seventies with active or convalescent COVID-19.

This rearrangement joins TRBV27 to TRBJ1-5; no definite D call. Per the germline V gene, CDR1 is MNHEY and CDR2 is SMNVEV (reference sequence). The CDR3 spans 14 residues. Trimming left V 2 bases short and J 2 bases short, with 7 bases between. As DNA, the CDR3 is TGTGCCAGCAGTTTAGGGAGGGGCAATCAGCCCCAGCATTTT. It codes for CASSLGRGNQPQHF.

The CDR3 spells CASSSRGTGTLGNTIYF. The CDR3 nucleotides read TGTGCCAGCAGCTCTCGAGGGACAGGGACTCTTGGAAACACCATATATTTT. The chain recombines TRBV9 with TRBJ1-3, with 9 bases matching TRBD1. Germline values: CDR1 SGDLS, CDR2 YYNGEE. CDR3 size: 17 residues. V shed 4 bases, J shed 3 bases, and the junction held 11 bases outside the gene matches.

This rearrangement joins TRBV28 to TRBJ1-2; 9 nucleotides line up with TRBD1. V lost 3 bases, J lost 5 bases, and 4 bases stayed unmatched. The CDR3 is 14 residues long. CDR1 is MDHEN, CDR2 SYDVKM, per germline. The CDR3 DNA follows: TGTGCCAGCAGTTTCGGGACAGGGTATTATGGCTACACCTTC. Translation gives CASSFGTGYYGYTF.

The chain joins TRBV28 to TRBJ2-5; 11 bases are shared with TRBD2. The V gene's germline CDR1 is MDHEN and CDR2 SYDVKM. This CDR3 contains 16 residues. Losses at the gene ends were 5 bases for V and 1 base for J; bases not matched to a gene: 6. CDR3 sequence (DNA): TGTGCCAGCAGTCCCCAAGGACTAGCGGGCCAAGAGACCCAGTACTTC. This codes for CASSPQGLAGQETQYF.

This clone came up once. The chain combines TRBV5-5 with TRBJ1-1; the D gene is possibly TRBD1 (6 bases). Trimming shortened V by 4 bases and J by 2 bases, and 12 bases separated the two germline ends. CDR1 and CDR2 from the germline V gene are SGHKS and YYEKEE (reference sequence). CDR3 size: 14 residues. For the CDR3, the DNA is TGTGCCAGCAGCCAAGGGGGATATAACACTGAAGCTTTCTTT. Amino acids: CASSQGGYNTEAFF.

This sequence joins TRBV9 and TRBJ2-7; 8 nucleotides agree with TRBD1. The CDR3 has 14 amino acids. V shed 4 bases, J shed 4 bases, and the junction held 7 bases outside the gene matches. In germline, CDR1 is SGDLS, CDR2 YYNGEE. The CDR3 coding sequence is TGTGCCAGCAGCTCTGGGACAGGAGGGTACGAGCAGTACTTC. It is translated as CASSSGTGGYEQYF.

The V gene is TRBV6-1, the J gene TRBJ2-1; 11 bases match TRBD2. The V segment lost 2 bases and the J segment 9 bases; nucleotides outside the gene matches: 12. Germline assignment: CDR1 MNHNS and CDR2 SASEGT. The CDR3 has 17 residues. The CDR3 sequence: CASSEPGLAVPRGEQFF. Written as DNA, the CDR3 is TGTGCCAGCAGTGAACCGGGACTAGCGGTTCCTCGAGGTGAGCAGTTCTTC.

V gene TRBV5-1 combines with J gene TRBJ2-1, with a weak D call TRBD1 (6 bases). The V end was cut by 3 bases, the J end by 0 bases, with 10 bases between. The germline V gene has CDR1 SGHRS and CDR2 YFSETQ. The CDR3 sequence is 15 residues long. CDR3 in DNA: TGCGCCAGCAGCTCAGGACAGAGCTCCTACAATGAGCAGTTCTTC. Amino acid sequence: CASSSGQSSYNEQFF.

The chain links TRBV7-2 to TRBJ2-5, with TRBD2 matching 15 bases. This CDR3 comprises 17 residues. Germline CDR1 reads SGHTA; CDR2 reads FQGNSA. Trimming removed 5 bases from V and 7 bases from J; junction bases left unmatched: 11. Here the CDR3 reads CASSRTSGRATFGTQYF. CDR3 DNA: TGTGCCAGCAGCCGGACTAGCGGGAGGGCCACCTTCGGGACCCAGTACTTC.

The chain combines TRBV6-1 with TRBJ1-2; the D is unclear. V was cut by 2 bases and J by 4 bases, with 14 bases left in between. This CDR3 contains 15 residues. Germline V CDR1 and CDR2: MNHNS, SASEGT. The CDR3: CASSENGPSGYGYTF. CDR3 nucleotide sequence: TGTGCCAGCAGTGAAAATGGGCCGAGCGGCTATGGCTACACCTTC.

The chain carries TRBV7-2 and TRBJ2-5, with 7 bases lining up with TRBD2. Germline CDR1 reads SGHTA; CDR2 reads FQGNSA. V trimming: 5 bases; J trimming: 5 bases; junction bases outside the gene matches: 14. CDR3 length equals 16 residues. The CDR3 loop reads CASSLSGAGPQETQYF. The CDR3 nucleotides are TGTGCCAGCAGCCTAAGCGGGGCAGGGCCCCAGGAGACCCAGTACTTC.